This passage covers 21 T cell receptor beta chains from one sample sequenced in a study of OX40 agonist ivuxolimab in advanced cancers. Sequencing used immunoSEQ multiplex PCR; TCRdb keeps in-frame clones, though not all of them. The sample holds 45,000 to 60,000 clones, around 87% seen once. The sample consisted of CD4+ or CD8+ T cells sorted from blood, taken in a trial of the OX40 agonist ivuxolimab. Receptors originate from an adult with an advanced solid tumor such as melanoma, head and neck, liver or kidney cancer.

This clone was observed a few times. The chain employs TRBV19 and TRBJ1-2, with TRBD1 matching over 8 bases. This CDR3 comprises 15 residues. Germline CDR1 reads LNHDA; CDR2 reads SQIVND (reference sequence). V lost 3 bases and J lost 6; bases outside the gene matches: 9. CDR3 DNA: TGTGCCAGTAGTATCGCCGCAGGGGGCTCGGATGGCTACACCTTC. Protein product: CASSIAAGGSDGYTF. The full variable domain, in which reference TRBV19 and TRBJ1-2 provide the parts outside the CDR3, is DGGITQSPKYLFRKEGQNVTLSCEQNLNHDAMYWYRQDPGQGLRLIYYSQIVNDFQKGDIAEGYSVSREKKESFPLTVTSAQKNPTAFYLCASSIAAGGSDGYTFGSGTRLTVV.

The chain links TRBV7-9 to TRBJ2-1; 8 positions agree with TRBD2. The CDR3 is 15 amino acids. Germline CDR1 reads SEHNR; CDR2 reads FQNEAQ (reference sequence). The J segment lost 8 bases and the V segment lost 2 bases, leaving 8 bases of the junction unmatched. The CDR3 region has the DNA TGTGCCAGCAGCTTACGAGGTAGCGGGGTCGATGAGCAGTTCTTC. Translation: CASSLRGSGVDEQFF.

This clone showed up just once. V is TRBV9 and J is TRBJ2-4; unclear D gene. The CDR3 runs to 16 residues. V dropped 4 bases and J dropped 3 bases, with 17 bases sitting between them. Germline V gives CDR1 SGDLS, CDR2 YYNGEE. The CDR3 bases are TGTGCCAGCAGCCTCCGTAAAGGTAGGTACAAAAACATTCAGTACTTC. It codes for CASSLRKGRYKNIQYF.

The count of this clone is one. V usage is TRBV29-1 and J usage is TRBJ2-5; tentatively, D is TRBD1 (6 bases). The germline V gene encodes CDR1 SQVTM and CDR2 ANQGSEA. This CDR3 contains 15 residues. V lost 0 bases and J lost 2, with 13 bases in between. CDR3 protein: CSVEDGRGWQETQYF. CDR3 in DNA: TGCAGCGTTGAAGACGGCAGGGGCTGGCAAGAGACCCAGTACTTC. Looking up the rest from reference TRBV29-1 and TRBJ2-5 gives the full variable domain: SAVISQKPSRDICQRGTSLTIQCQVDSQVTMMFWYRQQPGQSLTLIATANQGSEATYESGFVIDKFPISRPNLTFSTLTVSNMSPEDSSIYLCSVEDGRGWQETQYFGPGTRLLVL.

The chain joins TRBV18 to TRBJ2-1, with unresolved D. Germline V gives CDR1 KGHSH, CDR2 LQKENI. The V and J ends lost 3 bases and 4 bases respectively, with 7 bases between them. The CDR3 spans 13 residues. The CDR3 region has the DNA TGTGCCAGCTCACCCCTAGGGTACAATGAGCAGTTCTTC. Its translation: CASSPLGYNEQFF. Full variable domain (rest looked up from reference TRBV18 and TRBJ2-1): NAGVMQNPRHLVRRRGQEARLRCSPMKGHSHVYWYRQLPEEGLKFMVYLQKENIIDESGMPKERFSAEFPKEGPSILRIQQVVRGDSAAYFCASSPLGYNEQFFGPGTRLTVL.

The chain couples TRBV11-3 to TRBJ2-1, with D unclear. Germline-derived CDR1 and CDR2 are SGHNT and YENEEA. This CDR3 is 12 amino acids long. The ends were cut back, 0 bases at V and 6 bases at J, with 3 bases in the middle. This CDR3 is CASSLDPNEQFF. In DNA, the CDR3 is TGTGCCAGCAGCTTAGATCCCAATGAGCAGTTCTTC.

The V gene is TRBV27, the J gene TRBJ2-3; TRBD1 might be the D (6 bases). CDR3 size: 16 residues. V was trimmed by 3 bases and J by 6 bases, leaving 19 bases between them. Germline V gene data show CDR1 as MNHEY and CDR2 as SMNVEV (reference sequence). The CDR3 loop reads CASSFSIRQAGDTQYF. CDR3 sequence (DNA): TGTGCCAGCAGTTTTTCGATACGACAGGCCGGTGATACGCAGTATTTT.

The J gene is TRBJ2-7, the V gene TRBV7-9; D call uncertain. This CDR3 has 15 residues. V was cut by 2 bases and J by 0 bases, with 11 bases left in between. Germline lookup yields CDR1 SEHNR and CDR2 FQNEAQ (reference sequence). This chain's CDR3 is CASSLSYRASYEQYF. As DNA, the CDR3 is TGTGCCAGCAGCTTAAGTTACCGGGCCTCCTACGAGCAGTACTTC.

The chain uses TRBV10-3 and TRBJ1-1; D is possibly TRBD1 (5 bases). Deletions cut 3 bases from V and 8 bases from J, with 16 bases between. CDR3 size: 14 residues. CDR1 is ENHRY, CDR2 SYGVKD, per germline. CDR3 residues: CAISDLGLNREAFF. The CDR3 region has the DNA TGTGCCATCAGTGACCTGGGTCTCAACAGGGAAGCTTTCTTT.

The chain couples TRBV19 to TRBJ2-7, with D uncertain. Germline V gives CDR1 LNHDA, CDR2 SQIVND (reference sequence). V shed 1 base and J shed 3 bases, with 7 bases lying between them. The CDR3 is 13 residues long. CDR3 loop: CASSIGPLYEQYF. CDR3 in DNA: TGTGCCAGTAGTATAGGTCCACTCTACGAGCAGTACTTC.

This clone is classed as large. The CDR3 DNA is TGTGCCAGTAGTCCACGGGACTACGACACAGATACGCAGTATTTT. Translated, it gives CASSPRDYDTDTQYF. V and J are TRBV19 and TRBJ2-3, with 7 nucleotides matching TRBD2. The germline gives CDR1 LNHDA, CDR2 SQIVND (reference sequence). V lost 5 bases and J lost 2; bases outside the gene matches: 7. The CDR3 is 15 residues long.

The chain is built from TRBV7-8 and TRBJ1-1, with 8 bases lining up with TRBD1. The CDR3 runs 17 residues. Germline lookup yields CDR1 SGHVS and CDR2 FQNEAQ. V shed 5 bases and J 4 bases; nucleotides not matched to a gene: 15. Written as DNA, the CDR3 is TGTGCCAGCAGCCGACAGGGGCTCGTGGTATTCATCACTGAAGCTTTCTTT. Encoded protein: CASSRQGLVVFITEAFF.

Only a few counts were recorded for this clone. This sequence joins TRBV4-3 and TRBJ1-1, with 10 bases fitting TRBD1. Germline-derived CDR1 and CDR2 are LGHNA and YSLEER. V trimming: 3 bases; J trimming: 4 bases; junction bases outside the gene matches: 11. CDR3 length: 17 residues. The CDR3 protein is CASSHGGDRGLGTEAFF. CDR3 sequence (DNA): TGCGCCAGCAGCCACGGGGGGGACAGGGGATTGGGCACTGAAGCTTTCTTT.

The V call is TRBV5-4, the J call TRBJ2-2, with 10 bases matching TRBD2. The CDR3 covers 18 residues. Germline V gives CDR1 SGHNT, CDR2 YYREEE (reference sequence). J was trimmed by 5 bases and V by 3 bases; bases with no gene match: 13. The CDR3 DNA reads as TGTGCCAGCAGCTATTGGCTCCTAGCGGGAGTAGGGACCGGGGAGCTGTTTTTT. The encoded protein is CASSYWLLAGVGTGELFF. Based on the CDR3 plus reference TRBV5-4 and TRBJ2-2, the full variable domain is ETGVTQSPTHLIKTRGQQVTLRCSSQSGHNTVSWYQQALGQGPQFIFQYYREEENGRGNFPPRFSGLQFPNYSSELNVNALELDDSALYLCASSYWLLAGVGTGELFFGEGSRLTVL.

This sequence joins TRBV19 and TRBJ1-1, with D perhaps TRBD1 (5 bases). With 3 bases removed from V and 3 bases from J, the gap between germline ends came to 11 bases. The germline V gene has CDR1 LNHDA and CDR2 SQIVND (reference sequence). This CDR3 has 14 residues. CDR3 DNA sequence: TGTGCCAGTAGTATCGGGGGTGGGTACACTGAAGCTTTCTTT. Its protein product is CASSIGGGYTEAFF.

The J gene is TRBJ2-2, the V gene TRBV29-1, with 8 bases aligning to TRBD2. V lost 4 bases to trimming and J lost 1 base; unmatched junction nucleotides: 5. Germline values: CDR1 SQVTM, CDR2 ANQGSEA. This CDR3 has 15 amino acids. This CDR3 reads CSVAGGPRNTGELFF. CDR3 DNA sequence: TGCAGCGTTGCGGGAGGGCCTAGGAACACCGGGGAGCTGTTTTTT.

The chain joins TRBV16 to TRBJ1-5; no definite D call. This CDR3 spans 16 amino acids. V shed 0 bases and J shed 1 base, with 10 bases lying between them. Germline CDR1 is KGHSY and CDR2 is FQNENV. The CDR3 nucleotides are TGTGCCAGCAGCCAATCGTTGATAGGCAGCAATCAGCCCCAGCATTTT. It yields the protein CASSQSLIGSNQPQHF. Variable domain in full (rest from reference TRBV16 and TRBJ1-5): GEEVAQTPKHLVRGEGQKAKLYCAPIKGHSYVFWYQQVLKNEFKFLISFQNENVFDETGMPKERFSAKCLPNSPCSLEIQATKLEDSAVYFCASSQSLIGSNQPQHFGDGTRLSIL.

This chain connects TRBV5-1 to TRBJ1-2, with 8 positions matching TRBD1. The ends lost 2 bases at V and 0 bases at J; junction bases unmatched: 9. The CDR3 runs to 17 residues. In germline, CDR1 is SGHRS, CDR2 YFSETQ. The CDR3 loop is CASSLGDGTGANYGYTF. The CDR3 nucleotides read TGCGCCAGCAGCTTAGGGGACGGGACAGGAGCTAACTATGGCTACACCTTC. Complete variable domain (other parts from reference TRBV5-1 and TRBJ1-2): KAGVTQTPRYLIKTRGQQVTLSCSPISGHRSVSWYQQTPGQGLQFLFEYFSETQRNKGNFPGRFSGRQFSNSRSEMNVSTLELGDSALYLCASSLGDGTGANYGYTFGSGTRLTVV.

In its sample, this clone was seen once. The genes are TRBV5-4 and TRBJ2-2; D uncertain. Trimming cost V 2 bases and J 0 bases, with 5 bases left between them. Germline V lookup: CDR1 SGHNT, CDR2 YYREEE (reference sequence). This CDR3 is built from 14 residues. Written as DNA, the CDR3 is TGTGCCAGCAGCTTCCCAGCGAACACCGGGGAGCTGTTTTTT. Protein sequence: CASSFPANTGELFF.

This clone was picked up a small number of times. V is TRBV6-1 and J is TRBJ2-3; tentatively, D is TRBD2 (7 bases). V lost 1 base and J 8 bases, leaving 19 bases between the germline ends. Germline assignment: CDR1 MNHNS and CDR2 SASEGT. The CDR3 consists of 16 residues. CDR3 in amino acids: CASSEGVQGGWGTQYF. The CDR3, as DNA: TGTGCCAGCAGTGAAGGCGTACAGGGAGGGTGGGGTACGCAGTATTTT.

J is TRBJ1-5 and V is TRBV4-3; D may be TRBD1 (5 bases). This CDR3 has 15 amino acids. V was clipped by 0 bases and J by 4 bases, with 10 bases between them. Germline CDR1 LGHNA, CDR2 YSLEER. The CDR3 reads CASSQERWGNQPQHF. The CDR3 DNA follows: TGCGCCAGCAGCCAAGAAAGATGGGGGAATCAGCCCCAGCATTTT.